The next 29 T cell receptor beta chains were all read from a single sample in a study of ipilimumab plus nivolumab after autologous stem cell transplantation. Assay: immunoSEQ multiplex PCR; the TCRdb copy retains only in-frame clones and omits some. The table records just over 40,000 clones, about 92% of them present only once. The input for sequencing was PBMCs, taken in a trial of ipilimumab plus nivolumab as post-transplant consolidation. The receptors were gathered from a male donor with multiple myeloma.

The chain uses TRBV5-6 and TRBJ1-2, with D uncertain. V shed 4 bases and J shed 2 bases, with 9 bases lying between them. Germline CDR1 and CDR2: SGHDT and YYEEEE. The CDR3 covers 13 residues. The CDR3: CASSPGLNYGYTF. In DNA form, the CDR3 reads TGTGCCAGCAGCCCGGGGTTGAACTATGGCTACACCTTC.

This chain uses TRBV7-2 with TRBJ2-3; no clear D. The V end lost 1 base, the J end lost 2 bases, and 10 bases lay between the germline ends. CDR1 and CDR2 from the germline V gene are SGHTA and FQGNSA. The CDR3 contains 15 residues. The CDR3 is CASSLVGDHTDTQYF. The CDR3 coding sequence is TGTGCCAGCAGCTTAGTGGGTGATCACACAGATACGCAGTATTTT.

This rearrangement joins TRBV5-1 to TRBJ2-7; possible D gene TRBD1, 5 bases. Germline V lookup: CDR1 SGHRS, CDR2 YFSETQ. CDR3 length: 14 residues. V dropped 1 base and J dropped 0 bases, with 8 bases sitting between them. This CDR3 is CASSLQGVSYEQYF. The CDR3 DNA reads as TGCGCCAGCAGCTTGCAAGGGGTCTCCTACGAGCAGTACTTC.

V and J are TRBV5-5 and TRBJ1-5; D is uncertain. With 2 bases removed from V and 1 base from J, the gap between germline ends came to 7 bases. The germline CDR1 and CDR2 sequences are SGHKS and YYEKEE (reference sequence). The CDR3 is made up of 14 amino acids. Here the CDR3 reads CASSLPTSNQPQHF. The DNA of the CDR3 is TGTGCCAGCAGCTTACCAACGAGCAATCAGCCCCAGCATTTT. Full variable domain (outside the CDR3, taken from reference TRBV5-5 and TRBJ1-5): DAGVTQSPTHLIKTRGQQVTLRCSPISGHKSVSWYQQVLGQGPQFIFQYYEKEERGRGNFPDRFSARQFPNYSSELNVNALLLGDSALYLCASSLPTSNQPQHFGDGTRLSIL.

J is TRBJ2-3 and V is TRBV1; the table's D gene call, TRBD2, was not cross checked with the DNA. TRBV1 is a known pseudogene. The CDR3 totals 17 residues. This CDR3 is CTSSQDLLRGSTDTQYF. Here the CDR3 DNA reads TGCACCAGCAGCCAAGATCTTCTGCGGGGTAGCACAGATACGCAGTATTTT.

This clone was detected only once. A far bigger clonotype differs at one base, so this is likely a read error. The same CDR3 arises from other DNA sequences in this sample as well. CDR3 sequence: CASSLAGTGSNQPQHF. DNA of the CDR3: TGTGCCAGCAGCTTAGCCGGGACAGGGAGCAATCAGCCCCAGCATTTT. This rearrangement joins TRBV7-9 to TRBJ1-5; 9 nucleotides match TRBD1. Germline CDR1 reads SEHNR; CDR2 reads FQNEAQ (reference sequence). The J segment lost 1 base and the V segment lost 0 bases, leaving 1 base of the junction unmatched. This CDR3 has 16 amino acids.

This rearrangement joins TRBV5-6 to TRBJ2-2, with D perhaps being TRBD1 or TRBD2 (5 bases each). Germline V CDR1 and CDR2: SGHDT, YYEEEE. The CDR3 is 14 amino acids. Trimming stripped 2 bases from V and 6 bases from J, with 11 bases between. The CDR3 DNA is TGTGCCAGCAGCTTTGTGGGGGATTCCGGGGAGCTGTTTTTT. Residues: CASSFVGDSGELFF.

The J gene is TRBJ2-2, the V gene TRBV28, with 10 bases aligning to TRBD1. This CDR3 is built from 16 residues. V lost 6 bases and J lost 4; bases outside the gene matches: 8. The germline V gene has CDR1 MDHEN and CDR2 SYDVKM. The CDR3 DNA follows: TGTGCCAGCAGCCTCGACAGGGGGCGCATCACCGGGGAGCTGTTTTTT. This sequence encodes CASSLDRGRITGELFF.

The V call is TRBV6-1, the J call TRBJ2-4; D is ambiguous. Between the trimmed V and J ends, which lost 5 bases and 12 bases, there was a span of 23 bases. The CDR3 length is 15 residues. Germline CDR1 and CDR2: MNHNS and SASEGT. Here the CDR3 reads CASSPYSSTIATQYF. CDR3 coding DNA: TGTGCCAGCAGTCCCTACTCCTCGACAATAGCTACTCAGTACTTC.

The chain carries TRBV30 and TRBJ1-5; D remains ambiguous. The V end was cut by 2 bases, the J end by 0 bases, with 11 bases between. CDR1 is GTSNPN, CDR2 SVGIG, per germline (reference sequence). The CDR3 is 15 residues long. The CDR3 sequence: CAWSPGFSSNQPQHF. Written as DNA, the CDR3 is TGTGCCTGGAGTCCGGGTTTCAGTAGCAATCAGCCCCAGCATTTT.

The chain is built from TRBV19 and TRBJ1-5, with 7 positions matching TRBD1. This CDR3 comprises 15 residues. With V trimmed by 7 bases and J by 2 bases, 8 bases remained unmatched. Germline V gives CDR1 LNHDA, CDR2 SQIVND (reference sequence). CDR3 residues: CASTPDRAGNQPQHF. For the CDR3, the DNA is TGTGCCAGTACTCCCGACAGGGCAGGCAATCAGCCCCAGCATTTT.

The chain is built from TRBV2 and TRBJ2-7; a possible D gene is TRBD2 (6 bases). The V end lost 2 bases, the J end lost 2 bases, and 13 bases lay between the germline ends. Germline V lookup: CDR1 SNHLY, CDR2 FYNNEI. This CDR3 contains 15 residues. The CDR3 sequence is CASSELPSGAYEQYF. For the CDR3, the DNA is TGTGCCAGCAGTGAACTGCCTTCGGGAGCCTACGAGCAGTACTTC. Based on the CDR3 plus reference TRBV2 and TRBJ2-7, the full variable domain is EPEVTQTPSHQVTQMGQEVILRCVPISNHLYFYWYRQILGQKVEFLVSFYNNEISEKSEIFDDQFSVERPDGSNFTLKIRSTKLEDSAMYFCASSELPSGAYEQYFGPGTRLTVT.

The V call is TRBV28, the J call TRBJ2-5; D is perhaps TRBD1 (6 bases). The J call is doubtful: the DNA matches TRBJ2-7 better. The CDR3 runs to 15 residues. CDR1 is MDHEN and CDR2 is SYDVKM in the germline V gene. The CDR3 region is CASSFGGTGSYEQYF. The CDR3 bases are TGTGCCAGCAGTTTTGGGGGCACCGGCTCCTACGAGCAGTACTTC.

The rearrangement uses TRBV5-4 and TRBJ2-7; 8 bases map to TRBD2. The CDR3 length is 15 residues. Germline V gene data show CDR1 as SGHNT and CDR2 as YYREEE (reference sequence). The junction had 19 bases not matched to a gene; V was cut back by 8 bases and J by 9 bases. CDR3 loop: CARIHPGREGVGQYF. DNA for the CDR3: TGTGCCAGGATCCACCCAGGACGGGAGGGTGTGGGGCAGTACTTC.

This chain connects TRBV20-1 to TRBJ1-4; D is unclear. This CDR3 region has 11 residues. V was cut by 3 bases and J by 8 bases, with 7 bases left in between. Germline CDR1 is DFQATT and CDR2 is SNEGSKA (reference sequence). The CDR3 DNA sequence: TGCAGTGCTAGGGGGTACGAAAAACTGTTTTTT. It yields the protein CSARGYEKLFF.

The rearrangement uses TRBV5-1 and TRBJ1-1; D perhaps matches TRBD1 (5 bases). This CDR3 spans 14 amino acids. V lost 0 bases to trimming and J lost 4 bases, with 10 bases between them. The germline gives CDR1 SGHRS, CDR2 YFSETQ. This CDR3 reads CASSLAGGITEAFF. For the CDR3, the DNA is TGCGCCAGCAGCTTGGCCGGGGGAATCACTGAAGCTTTCTTT.

The table lists this clone with a few counts. The CDR3 is CASSPIRGVQETQYF. The DNA of the CDR3 is TGTGCCAGCAGCCCTATAAGGGGAGTCCAAGAGACCCAGTACTTC. This rearrangement joins TRBV7-2 to TRBJ2-5; either TRBD1 or TRBD2 may fit D (5 bases each). The CDR3 sequence is 15 residues long. Germline V gene sequence: CDR1 SGHTA, CDR2 FQGNSA. The germline V and J ends were trimmed by 5 bases and 1 base, with 14 bases remaining between them. The full variable domain, its missing parts supplied by reference TRBV7-2 and TRBJ2-5, is GAGVSQSPSNKVTEKGKDVELRCDPISGHTALYWYRQSLGQGLEFLIYFQGNSAPDKSGLPSDRFSAERTGGSVSTLTIQRTQQEDSAVYLCASSPIRGVQETQYFGPGTRLLVL.

The V gene is TRBV7-2, the J gene TRBJ2-7; D might be TRBD2 (6 bases). The CDR3 runs to 14 residues. Germline V gives CDR1 SGHTA, CDR2 FQGNSA. Trimming removed 4 bases at V and 0 bases at J, with 10 bases between. The CDR3 DNA sequence: TGTGCCAGCAGCTACGGACTAACCTCCTACGAGCAGTACTTC. Translation: CASSYGLTSYEQYF.

The chain recombines TRBV5-1 with TRBJ2-2; no reliable D call. The CDR3 length is 13 residues. Germline-derived CDR1 and CDR2 are SGHRS and YFSETQ. V lost 5 bases to trimming and J lost 6 bases, with 11 bases between them. The CDR3 reads CASRSDGSGELFF. The CDR3 DNA sequence: TGCGCCAGCAGAAGTGACGGGTCCGGGGAGCTGTTTTTT.

The CDR3 sequence is CASSSQDRVGTDTQYF. CDR3 bases: TGTGCCAGCAGCTCCCAGGACAGGGTCGGGACAGATACGCAGTATTTT. The chain employs TRBV7-3 and TRBJ2-3; TRBD1 matches at 8 bases. Germline trimming cut 4 bases from V and 3 bases from J; bases unmatched to any gene: 9. Germline V CDR1 and CDR2: SGHTA, FQGTGA. The CDR3 is 16 residues long.

The rearrangement links TRBV5-1 to TRBJ2-7; either TRBD1 or TRBD2 may fit D (6 bases each). Germline V gene sequence: CDR1 SGHRS, CDR2 YFSETQ. Trimming left V 0 bases short and J 6 bases short, with 19 bases between. The CDR3 totals 16 residues. The CDR3, as DNA: TGCGCCAGCAGCTTGGGGGGGAGGTCAGGGGTGACCGAGCAGTACTTC. Protein product: CASSLGGRSGVTEQYF.

The J gene is TRBJ2-2, the V gene TRBV11-3, with TRBD1 matching 7 bases. This CDR3 is built from 15 residues. CDR1 SGHNT and CDR2 YENEEA come from the germline V gene. With 1 base clipped from V and 6 bases from J, the junction kept 5 bases outside the gene matches. For the CDR3, the DNA is TGTGCCAGCAGCTTAGTTCGCACAGGGGCCGGGGAGCTGTTTTTT. Translation: CASSLVRTGAGELFF.

V is TRBV11-2 and J is TRBJ1-2; TRBD1 is a possible D gene (6 bases). The CDR3 loop spans 16 amino acids. V lost 5 bases, J lost 1 base, and 17 bases lay in between. Germline assignment: CDR1 SGHAT and CDR2 FQNNGV. CDR3 nucleotide sequence: TGTGCCAGCAGCCCGGGACATACAATCCATAACTATGGCTACACCTTC. It is translated as CASSPGHTIHNYGYTF.

The V gene is TRBV27, the J gene TRBJ1-4; D is ambiguous. With 4 bases removed from V and 3 bases from J, the gap between germline ends came to 6 bases. This CDR3 is built from 13 residues. CDR1 and CDR2 from the germline V gene are MNHEY and SMNVEV (reference sequence). The CDR3: CASSWPANEKLFF. The CDR3 DNA follows: TGTGCCAGCAGTTGGCCAGCTAATGAAAAACTGTTTTTT.

The gene calls are TRBV6-6 and TRBJ2-5, with D hard to call. The V end was cut by 5 bases, the J end by 5 bases, with 12 bases between. Germline V lookup: CDR1 MNHNY, CDR2 SVGAGI (reference sequence). The CDR3 covers 13 residues. The CDR3 sequence: CASSPQSVETQYF. DNA for the CDR3: TGTGCCAGCAGTCCCCAGTCCGTTGAGACCCAGTACTTC.

The rearrangement joins TRBV30 to TRBJ1-3; no reliable D call. With 1 base removed from V and 0 bases from J, the gap between germline ends came to 4 bases. Germline V lookup: CDR1 GTSNPN, CDR2 SVGIG (reference sequence). CDR3 length: 13 residues. This CDR3 reads CAWSEFSGNTIYF. Here the CDR3 DNA reads TGTGCCTGGAGTGAGTTCTCTGGAAACACCATATATTTT.

For the CDR3, the DNA is TGCGCCAGCAGCCCTGGTCCACAGCCGTTAGAGACCCAGTACTTC. This sequence encodes CASSPGPQPLETQYF. The V gene is TRBV5-1, the J gene TRBJ2-5; D gene uncertain. The CDR3 contains 15 residues. Between the trimmed V and J ends, which lost 4 bases and 4 bases, there was a span of 17 bases. Germline-derived CDR1 and CDR2 are SGHRS and YFSETQ.

This rearrangement joins TRBV4-3 to TRBJ1-2; possible D gene TRBD1, 5 bases. V gave up 1 base and J gave up 5 bases, with 14 bases separating them. This CDR3 has 15 amino acids. The germline gives CDR1 LGHNA, CDR2 YSLEER. For the CDR3, the DNA is TGCGCCAGCAGCCAAGTGGTGGGGGTGGCTTATGGCTACACCTTC. Protein sequence: CASSQVVGVAYGYTF.

This chain connects TRBV14 to TRBJ1-1; D not resolved. Per germline, CDR1 SGHDN and CDR2 FVKESK. V was pared by 5 bases and J by 3 bases, with 13 bases between. The CDR3 is 14 amino acids. The CDR3 is CASSSQRNYTEAFF. CDR3 coding DNA: TGTGCCAGCAGCTCACAGAGAAATTACACTGAAGCTTTCTTT.